Following are 2 T cell receptor beta chains from one sample sequenced in a study of blood T cell repertoires in COVID-19. The protocol was immunoSEQ multiplex PCR, while the TCRdb copy is restricted to in-frame clones and leaves out a portion. The sample holds hundreds of thousands of clones, 80% to 90% seen once. Sequenced sample: PBMCs or T cells enriched from blood (not recorded which). The receptors were gathered from a young man who had recovered from COVID-19.

The chain uses TRBV25-1 and TRBJ2-1; D not resolved. CDR3 size: 14 residues. In germline, CDR1 is MGHDK, CDR2 SYGVNS. The V end was cut by 4 bases, the J end by 6 bases, with 13 bases between. The CDR3 DNA follows: TGTGCCAGCAGTGCCTCGTATCCCAGCAATGAGCAGTTCTTC. Its translation is CASSASYPSNEQFF.

The CDR3 region is CASSPSTGPQHF. CDR3 nucleotides: TGTGCCAGCAGTCCTTCGACAGGGCCCCAGCATTTT. The chain is built from TRBV12-3 or TRBV12-4 and TRBJ1-5, with D perhaps TRBD1 (6 bases). CDR3 length: 12 amino acids. V gave up 5 bases and J gave up 9 bases, with 11 bases separating them.